What follows are 24 T cell receptor beta chains derived from one specimen sequenced in a study of T cell responses to AZD1222 COVID-19 vaccine. Assay used: immunoSEQ multiplex PCR; TCRdb lists only in-frame clones, some missing. This sample yields 98,000 or so clones, of which approximately 89% are seen a single time; approximately 3.1% belongs to the top ten. Sequencing used peripheral blood, obtained on day 0 of MenACWY control vaccination. The receptors here all came from an adult in good health.

J is TRBJ1-1 and V is TRBV2; 9 bases map to TRBD1. Germline-derived CDR1 and CDR2 are SNHLY and FYNNEI. After removal of 6 bases from V and 4 bases from J, the junction contained 6 bases not matched to a gene. The CDR3 has 14 residues. The CDR3 here is CASRQGAATTEAFF. The CDR3 DNA sequence: TGTGCCAGCAGACAGGGGGCCGCTACCACTGAAGCTTTCTTT.

This chain connects TRBV27 to TRBJ1-3; TRBD1 might be the D (5 bases). V lost 4 bases and J lost 0, with 7 bases in between. The germline V gene encodes CDR1 MNHEY and CDR2 SMNVEV (reference sequence). This CDR3 spans 14 amino acids. The CDR3, as DNA: TGTGCCAGCAGTTCGGGGGTCTCTGGAAACACCATATATTTT. Protein product: CASSSGVSGNTIYF.

This chain uses TRBV5-8 with TRBJ2-7; D unresolved. The CDR3 is 16 residues long. V lost 0 bases and J lost 2, with 15 bases in between. The V gene's germline CDR1 is SGHTS and CDR2 YDEGEE. The CDR3 DNA reads as TGTGCCAGCAGCTTGGGTCAAAAGGTTCCCACCTACGAGCAGTACTTC. Protein: CASSLGQKVPTYEQYF.

The chain combines TRBV9 with TRBJ2-3; the D gene is possibly TRBD2 (6 bases). Per the germline V gene, CDR1 is SGDLS and CDR2 is YYNGEE. The V and J ends lost 3 bases and 8 bases respectively, with 16 bases between them. There are 14 residues in the CDR3. The CDR3 protein is CASSGRGGDITQYF. The CDR3 DNA is TGTGCCAGCAGCGGGAGAGGAGGGGATATTACGCAGTATTTT.

The chain uses TRBV9 and TRBJ1-1, with 7 bases matching TRBD1. V trimming: 3 bases; J trimming: 2 bases; junction bases outside the gene matches: 7. This CDR3 has 15 amino acids. In germline, CDR1 is SGDLS, CDR2 YYNGEE. CDR3 protein: CASSARDRENTEAFF. The CDR3 DNA reads TGTGCCAGCAGCGCCCGGGACAGAGAAAACACTGAAGCTTTCTTT.

The J gene is TRBJ1-2, the V gene TRBV4-2; 9 nucleotides agree with TRBD1. In germline, CDR1 is LGHNA, CDR2 YNFKEQ. Trimming cost V 11 bases and J 4 bases; bases outside gene matches: 14. This CDR3 spans 15 amino acids. CDR3 in amino acids: CACSPGTGMGYGYTF. The CDR3 DNA reads as TGTGCCTGTAGTCCCGGGACAGGGATGGGCTATGGCTACACCTTC.

The gene calls are TRBV5-6 and TRBJ1-1; D may be TRBD1 (6 bases). CDR1 and CDR2 (germline): SGHDT, YYEEEE. Between the trimmed V and J ends, which lost 2 bases and 1 base, there was a span of 9 bases. The CDR3 length is 14 residues. As DNA, the CDR3 is TGTGCCAGCAGCTTTGGACAGCCGAACACTGAAGCTTTCTTT. Translated, it gives CASSFGQPNTEAFF.

V is TRBV4-1 and J is TRBJ1-2, with TRBD1 identical over 9 bases. The CDR3 spans 15 residues. V trimming: 0 bases; J trimming: 2 bases; junction bases outside the gene matches: 1. Germline V gives CDR1 MGHRA, CDR2 YSYEKL. The CDR3 DNA reads TGCGCCAGCAGCCAAGATGGGACAGGGAACTATGGCTACACCTTC. Amino acids: CASSQDGTGNYGYTF.

V and J are TRBV7-2 and TRBJ1-5, with TRBD1 as a possible D gene (6 bases). The V and J ends lost 1 base and 3 bases respectively, with 10 bases between them. Germline V lookup: CDR1 SGHTA, CDR2 FQGNSA. The CDR3 is made up of 15 amino acids. In DNA, the CDR3 is TGTGCCAGCAGCTTAGTCACAGGGTTCAATCAGCCCCAGCATTTT. Translation: CASSLVTGFNQPQHF.

The chain combines TRBV5-6 with TRBJ1-3; no clear D gene. V was pared by 1 base and J by 4 bases, with 15 bases between. The CDR3 contains 16 residues. Germline V CDR1 and CDR2: SGHDT, YYEEEE. The CDR3 DNA is TGTGCCAGCAGCTTGATTAGGGTCGCGACCGGAAACACCATATATTTT. Its translation: CASSLIRVATGNTIYF.

This chain connects TRBV6-1 to TRBJ1-5; 9 nucleotides align to TRBD1. The CDR3 spans 16 residues. CDR1 is MNHNS and CDR2 is SASEGT in the germline V gene. The V gene end was trimmed by 3 bases and the J gene end by 7 bases; junction bases not matched to a gene: 10. The CDR3 here is CASSEGRTGGWQPQHF. The CDR3 coding sequence is TGTGCCAGCAGTGAGGGGCGAACAGGGGGCTGGCAGCCCCAGCATTTT.

The count of this clone is one. For the CDR3, the DNA is TGTGCCAGCAGCGCCACCGCGGGGGGGCCGCAGCAGTACTTC. This encodes CASSATAGGPQQYF. The genes are TRBV2 and TRBJ2-7, with 9 bases matching TRBD2. V lost 6 bases to trimming and J lost 8 bases; unmatched junction nucleotides: 11. Germline V lookup: CDR1 SNHLY, CDR2 FYNNEI. The CDR3 is 14 amino acids. Combining the CDR3 with reference TRBV2 and TRBJ2-7 gives the whole variable domain EPEVTQTPSHQVTQMGQEVILRCVPISNHLYFYWYRQILGQKVEFLVSFYNNEISEKSEIFDDQFSVERPDGSNFTLKIRSTKLEDSAMYFCASSATAGGPQQYFGPGTRLTVT.

This sequence joins TRBV18 and TRBJ2-7; 8 bases are a match to TRBD1. The CDR3 is 15 amino acids. V trimming: 5 bases; J trimming: 4 bases; junction bases outside the gene matches: 10. Germline lookup yields CDR1 KGHSH and CDR2 LQKENI. The CDR3 loop is CASSLGTGSGYEQYF. CDR3 DNA sequence: TGTGCCAGCTCATTAGGGACAGGCTCTGGGTACGAGCAGTACTTC.

The DNA for the CDR3 is TGTGCCAGCAGCTTCCAGGGTGGGAACTATGGCTACACCTTC. Protein sequence: CASSFQGGNYGYTF. The J gene is TRBJ1-2, the V gene TRBV5-4; tentative D call: TRBD1 (5 bases). The germline V gene encodes CDR1 SGHNT and CDR2 YYREEE (reference sequence). V lost 2 bases, J lost 2 bases, and 10 bases lay in between. The CDR3 length is 14 residues.

This clone occurred many times. The V gene is TRBV5-1, the J gene TRBJ1-1, with TRBD1 matching 7 bases. There are 14 residues in the CDR3. CDR1 is SGHRS and CDR2 is YFSETQ in the germline V gene. V was clipped by 1 base and J by 8 bases; unmatched bases: 8. CDR3 sequence reads: CASSLSDRVGEAFF. In DNA form, the CDR3 reads TGCGCCAGCAGCTTGTCTGACAGGGTCGGGGAAGCTTTCTTT.

The chain couples TRBV5-1 to TRBJ2-1; weak D call: TRBD2 (6 bases). With 0 bases removed from V and 5 bases from J, the gap between germline ends came to 12 bases. Germline V gene data show CDR1 as SGHRS and CDR2 as YFSETQ. The CDR3 extends over 15 amino acids. The CDR3: CASSLAPGVNNEQFF. The CDR3 nucleotides are TGCGCCAGCAGCTTGGCCCCGGGGGTCAACAATGAGCAGTTCTTC. Full variable domain (remainder filled in from reference TRBV5-1 and TRBJ2-1): KAGVTQTPRYLIKTRGQQVTLSCSPISGHRSVSWYQQTPGQGLQFLFEYFSETQRNKGNFPGRFSGRQFSNSRSEMNVSTLELGDSALYLCASSLAPGVNNEQFFGPGTRLTVL.

CDR3 coding DNA: TGCGCCAGCAGTCTGACCCCGTTGACAGGGGCCAAGCCCCTCCACTTT. It translates to CASSLTPLTGAKPLHF. The chain combines TRBV5-1 with TRBJ1-6; TRBD1 agrees at 8 bases. There are 16 residues in the CDR3. The V and J ends lost 5 bases and 13 bases, in that order; junction bases with no gene match: 17. Germline-derived CDR1 and CDR2 are SGHRS and YFSETQ.

CDR3 DNA: TGCGCCAGCAGCTTGGGACAGGGTAGCAATCAGCCCCAGCATTTT. This translates into CASSLGQGSNQPQHF. This chain connects TRBV5-1 to TRBJ1-5; 7 nucleotides agree with TRBD1. The trim removed 0 bases at V and 0 bases at J, leaving 0 bases unmatched. The CDR3 has 15 amino acids. Germline V gene lookup returns CDR1 SGHRS and CDR2 YFSETQ.

V usage is TRBV6-5 and J usage is TRBJ1-1; no reliable D call. Germline V gene data show CDR1 as MNHEY and CDR2 as SVGAGI. V lost 0 bases to trimming and J lost 1 base, with 6 bases between them. The CDR3 length is 14 residues. CDR3 region: CASSYSGGNTEAFF. The CDR3 nucleotides are TGTGCCAGCAGTTACTCAGGAGGGAACACTGAAGCTTTCTTT.

The V call is TRBV6-5, the J call TRBJ1-5; a weak D match, TRBD1 (5 bases). CDR1 MNHEY and CDR2 SVGAGI come from the germline V gene. V was cut by 7 bases and J by 3 bases, with 16 bases left in between. The CDR3 consists of 15 residues. CDR3 region: CASIGASADNQPQHF. DNA of the CDR3: TGTGCCAGCATTGGGGCCTCGGCAGACAATCAGCCCCAGCATTTT.

This chain joins TRBV6-5 and TRBJ1-3; D is uncertain. There are 15 residues in the CDR3. In germline, CDR1 is MNHEY, CDR2 SVGAGI. V lost 8 bases and J 0 bases, leaving 14 bases between the germline ends. CDR3 in amino acids: CASGRLEFSGNTIYF. CDR3 bases: TGTGCCAGCGGCCGACTCGAGTTCTCTGGAAACACCATATATTTT.

The chain recombines TRBV4-1 with TRBJ1-5; D is perhaps TRBD1 (5 bases). Germline V gene sequence: CDR1 MGHRA, CDR2 YSYEKL. The CDR3 sequence is 16 residues long. Trimming left V 2 bases short and J 7 bases short, with 18 bases between. The CDR3 region has the DNA TGCGCCAGCAGCCAAAGGACGACAGACGGATGGCAGCCCCAGCATTTT. Translating gives CASSQRTTDGWQPQHF.

The chain employs TRBV27 and TRBJ2-7; 7 positions agree with TRBD2. The CDR3 is 14 residues long. The V gene end was trimmed by 3 bases and the J gene end by 7 bases; junction bases not matched to a gene: 9. Germline V gene data show CDR1 as MNHEY and CDR2 as SMNVEV (reference sequence). CDR3 amino acids: CASSFAGVAGEQYF. DNA for the CDR3: TGTGCCAGCAGTTTCGCGGGGGTCGCCGGGGAGCAGTACTTC.

This chain joins TRBV9 and TRBJ2-1; D is perhaps TRBD2 (5 bases). The V gene's germline CDR1 is SGDLS and CDR2 YYNGEE. The CDR3 is 16 amino acids. Trimming stripped 0 bases from V and 7 bases from J, with 17 bases between. The DNA for the CDR3 is TGTGCCAGCAGCGTAGGAGGTGGCGGGCCTACGAATGAGCAGTTCTTC. This gives the protein CASSVGGGGPTNEQFF.